This record covers a single T cell receptor (beta chain). Its cognate antigen is unknown. The entry originates in a study of cytomegalovirus exposure and HLA in healthy donors. The wider study: An earlier analysis found some 120 million unique TCR beta sequences from 150 million to 200 million T cells.

The study ran its PCR with 60 Vbeta and 13 Jbeta primers. TCRdb keeps only in-frame clones here, not all; method: immunoSEQ multiplex PCR. The sample includes approximately 180,000 clones, around four fifths of them seen just once. With 7 bases removed from V and 8 bases from J, the gap between germline ends came to 17 bases. Germline values: CDR1 SGHNT, CDR2 YENEEA. This CDR3 is 13 amino acids long. Points from the study as a whole: It was only CMV serostatus that was available as immune exposure information.

The chain employs TRBV11-3 and TRBJ1-2, with D uncertain. The material sequenced was PBMCs. The receptor's source is a woman between 40 and 55 years old in good health and CMV-seronegative. The CDR3 reads CASTHGNGGGYTF. The CDR3 DNA sequence: TGTGCCAGCACTCACGGGAACGGCGGGGGCTACACCTTC.